Shown below are 20 T cell receptor beta chains from a single sample sequenced in a study of T cells in localized non-small cell lung cancer. Profiled with immunoSEQ multiplex PCR; TCRdb holds only in-frame clones, not every one. The data hold 25,000 to 35,000 clones, with about four fifths observed a single time. Sample: peripheral blood, taken before any cancer treatment. These receptor sequences come from a male donor aged 60 or over with stage III squamous cell lung carcinoma.

This chain links TRBV19 with TRBJ2-1; TRBD1 matches at 8 bases. There are 17 residues in the CDR3. V trimming: 3 bases; J trimming: 4 bases; junction bases outside the gene matches: 11. The V gene's germline CDR1 is LNHDA and CDR2 SQIVND (reference sequence). CDR3 sequence: CASSIRPSGTGYNEQFF. CDR3 bases: TGTGCCAGTAGTATCCGCCCATCAGGGACAGGATACAATGAGCAGTTCTTC.

V gene TRBV4-2 combines with J gene TRBJ1-2; D is uncertain. Per the germline V gene, CDR1 is LGHNA and CDR2 is YNFKEQ. Trimming removed 0 bases from V and 3 bases from J, with 17 bases in between. The CDR3 has 17 residues. CDR3 region: CASSQELTRVGYYGYTF. The CDR3 region has the DNA TGTGCCAGCAGCCAAGAATTGACAAGGGTTGGTTACTATGGCTACACCTTC.

J is TRBJ1-2 and V is TRBV11-2, with 7 bases identical to TRBD1. Germline CDR1 is SGHAT and CDR2 is FQNNGV. The V segment lost 4 bases and the J segment 1 base; nucleotides outside the gene matches: 9. This CDR3 has 16 residues. The CDR3 loop reads CASSSPTGTFNYGYTF. The DNA of the CDR3 is TGTGCCAGCAGCTCCCCGACAGGGACGTTTAACTATGGCTACACCTTC.

This clone occurred a few times. As DNA, the CDR3 is TGTGCCAGCAGCTATGTGGGACAGGTTTATTTT. This translates into CASSYVGQVYF. The rearrangement joins TRBV7-9 to TRBJ2-3; TRBD1 matches 8 bases. The germline CDR1 and CDR2 sequences are SEHNR and FQNEAQ (reference sequence). The CDR3 is 11 amino acids. The V segment lost 4 bases and the J segment 15 bases; nucleotides outside the gene matches: 6.

This clone occurred a few times. The chain links TRBV2 to TRBJ1-4; possibly TRBD1 for D (5 bases). The germline V and J ends were trimmed by 7 bases and 0 bases, with 9 bases remaining between them. This CDR3 has 14 residues. In germline, CDR1 is SNHLY, CDR2 FYNNEI. CDR3 protein: CASKGYSTNEKLFF. CDR3 sequence (DNA): TGTGCCAGCAAGGGGTATTCAACTAATGAAAAACTGTTTTTT.

The V gene is TRBV4-3, the J gene TRBJ1-3; D ambiguous. V lost 0 bases to trimming and J lost 0 bases, with 12 bases between them. CDR3 size: 17 residues. Germline V lookup: CDR1 LGHNA, CDR2 YSLEER. CDR3 in amino acids: CASSQELDVYSGNTIYF. CDR3 DNA sequence: TGCGCCAGCAGCCAAGAACTTGACGTCTACTCTGGAAACACCATATATTTT.

Comment on this clone: One end of the junction varies from germline; a read error may be responsible. The V and J genes are TRBV7-7 and TRBJ2-7; D possibly corresponds to TRBD1 (6 bases). The germline gives CDR1 SSHAT, CDR2 FNYEAQ (reference sequence). This CDR3 contains 14 residues. CDR3 bases: TGTGCTAGCAGCCCTACAGGGAATAGTAACGAGCAGTACTTC. Translated: CASSPTGNSNEQYF.

The sample holds a few counts of this clone. V gene TRBV6-1 combines with J gene TRBJ1-1, with D possibly being TRBD1 (6 bases). Germline V gene data show CDR1 as MNHNS and CDR2 as SASEGT. V lost 10 bases and J lost 11, with 20 bases in between. There are 12 residues in the CDR3. The chain's CDR3 is CATDQGGGKAFF. The CDR3 coding sequence is TGTGCCACCGACCAGGGAGGGGGGAAGGCTTTCTTT.

V and J are TRBV4-2 and TRBJ2-7, with D perhaps TRBD2 (5 bases). CDR1 LGHNA and CDR2 YNFKEQ come from the germline V gene. This CDR3 is built from 16 residues. The ends were cut back, 4 bases at V and 0 bases at J, with 16 bases in the middle. The CDR3 spells CASSPGSGPSSYEQYF. In nucleotides, the CDR3 is TGTGCCAGCAGCCCGGGGTCCGGGCCGAGCTCCTACGAGCAGTACTTC.

The chain employs TRBV5-1 and TRBJ2-3; either TRBD1 or TRBD2 may supply D (5 bases each). CDR3 length: 15 residues. Trimming pared 3 bases from V and 1 base from J, leaving 12 bases between. Germline assignment: CDR1 SGHRS and CDR2 YFSETQ. The chain's CDR3 is CASSSGDVGTDTQYF. In DNA, the CDR3 is TGCGCCAGCAGCTCCGGGGACGTCGGCACAGATACGCAGTATTTT.

The rearrangement joins TRBV7-2 to TRBJ2-6; 13 bases agree with TRBD2. Germline V gene data show CDR1 as SGHTA and CDR2 as FQGNSA. The CDR3 covers 19 residues. V lost 3 bases to trimming and J lost 4 bases; unmatched junction nucleotides: 9. The CDR3 region has the DNA TGTGCCAGCAGCTTTTCCCCACTAGCGGGGGGGATCGGGGCCAACGTCCTGACTTTC. The encoded protein is CASSFSPLAGGIGANVLTF. Full variable domain (outside the CDR3, taken from reference TRBV7-2 and TRBJ2-6): GAGVSQSPSNKVTEKGKDVELRCDPISGHTALYWYRQSLGQGLEFLIYFQGNSAPDKSGLPSDRFSAERTGGSVSTLTIQRTQQEDSAVYLCASSFSPLAGGIGANVLTFGAGSRLTVL.

The chain joins TRBV30 to TRBJ2-2, with 7 bases fitting TRBD1. This CDR3 spans 14 amino acids. Germline V gene lookup returns CDR1 GTSNPN and CDR2 SVGIG (reference sequence). The trim removed 4 bases at V and 5 bases at J, leaving 7 bases unmatched. The CDR3 reads CAWKFGQETGELFF. CDR3 DNA: TGTGCCTGGAAATTCGGACAGGAGACCGGGGAGCTGTTTTTT. Looking up the rest from reference TRBV30 and TRBJ2-2 gives the full variable domain: SQTIHQWPATLVQPVGSPLSLECTVEGTSNPNLYWYRQAAGRGLQLLFYSVGIGQISSEVPQNLSASRPQDRQFILSSKKLLLSDSGFYLCAWKFGQETGELFFGEGSRLTVL.

This clone has more than one count but fewer than ten. The chain is built from TRBV28 and TRBJ2-4; perhaps TRBD1 as D (6 bases). V was cut by 6 bases and J by 6 bases, with 15 bases left in between. Germline assignment: CDR1 MDHEN and CDR2 SYDVKM. The CDR3 spans 14 residues. CDR3 sequence (DNA): TGTGCCAGCAGCTATACAGGGAGTGGAAACATTCAGTACTTC. This sequence encodes CASSYTGSGNIQYF.

The J gene is TRBJ2-3, the V gene TRBV7-9; D may match TRBD1 or TRBD2 (5 bases each). Germline values: CDR1 SEHNR, CDR2 FQNEAQ (reference sequence). This CDR3 contains 15 residues. V was clipped by 2 bases and J by 0 bases, with 9 bases between them. CDR3 sequence (DNA): TGTGCCAGCAGCTTACAGGGAGTCAGCACAGATACGCAGTATTTT. Residues: CASSLQGVSTDTQYF.

The chain couples TRBV4-1 to TRBJ2-2; 7 positions match TRBD1. CDR1 and CDR2 from the germline V gene are MGHRA and YSYEKL. The CDR3 sequence is 17 residues long. The V and J ends lost 0 bases and 5 bases, in that order; junction bases with no gene match: 9. The CDR3: CASSQDMNRGLTGELFF. In nucleotides, the CDR3 is TGCGCCAGCAGCCAAGATATGAACAGGGGATTAACCGGGGAGCTGTTTTTT.

The chain links TRBV18 to TRBJ1-1; D gene uncertain. Trimming stripped 3 bases from V and 4 bases from J, with 18 bases between. The CDR3 runs to 16 residues. The germline gives CDR1 KGHSH, CDR2 LQKENI. This CDR3 reads CASSPGSKALGTEAFF. The CDR3 nucleotides are TGTGCCAGCTCACCCGGCTCCAAAGCCCTGGGCACTGAAGCTTTCTTT.

The chain links TRBV5-4 to TRBJ2-7; 10 bases agree with TRBD2. The CDR3 extends over 15 amino acids. J lost 3 bases, V lost 6 bases, and 9 bases had no gene match. The germline V gene has CDR1 SGHNT and CDR2 YYREEE (reference sequence). The DNA for the CDR3 is TGTGCCAGCACCCCTTCGGCTAGCGGGGGCTACGAGCAGTACTTC. It yields the protein CASTPSASGGYEQYF. Variable domain in full (rest from reference TRBV5-4 and TRBJ2-7): ETGVTQSPTHLIKTRGQQVTLRCSSQSGHNTVSWYQQALGQGPQFIFQYYREEENGRGNFPPRFSGLQFPNYSSELNVNALELDDSALYLCASTPSASGGYEQYFGPGTRLTVT.

V is TRBV11-1 and J is TRBJ2-7, with 14 bases fitting TRBD2. CDR1 and CDR2 (germline): SGHAT, FQDESV (reference sequence). V lost 1 base and J lost 3; bases outside the gene matches: 5. This CDR3 contains 17 residues. The chain's CDR3 is CASSLEPGLAGDYEQYF. The CDR3 nucleotides read TGTGCCAGCAGCTTAGAACCGGGACTAGCGGGGGACTACGAGCAGTACTTC. Combining the CDR3 with reference TRBV11-1 and TRBJ2-7 gives the whole variable domain EAEVAQSPRYKITEKSQAVAFWCDPISGHATLYWYRQILGQGPELLVQFQDESVVDDSQLPKDRFSAERLKGVDSTLKIQPAELGDSAMYLCASSLEPGLAGDYEQYFGPGTRLTVT.

The rearrangement joins TRBV28 to TRBJ1-5; unclear D gene. The CDR3 contains 15 residues. Deletions cut 6 bases from V and 0 bases from J, with 12 bases between. Germline assignment: CDR1 MDHEN and CDR2 SYDVKM. CDR3 protein: CASSFHTLSNQPQHF. In DNA, the CDR3 is TGTGCCAGCAGCTTTCACACCCTTAGCAATCAGCCCCAGCATTTT.

V usage is TRBV5-6 and J usage is TRBJ2-7; 7 bases align to TRBD1. The CDR3 consists of 14 residues. Germline trimming cut 2 bases from V and 1 base from J; bases unmatched to any gene: 3. Germline V gives CDR1 SGHDT, CDR2 YYEEEE. The CDR3 DNA sequence: TGTGCCAGCAGCTTTGAGACAGGGTCCTACGAGCAGTACTTC. Amino acid sequence: CASSFETGSYEQYF.